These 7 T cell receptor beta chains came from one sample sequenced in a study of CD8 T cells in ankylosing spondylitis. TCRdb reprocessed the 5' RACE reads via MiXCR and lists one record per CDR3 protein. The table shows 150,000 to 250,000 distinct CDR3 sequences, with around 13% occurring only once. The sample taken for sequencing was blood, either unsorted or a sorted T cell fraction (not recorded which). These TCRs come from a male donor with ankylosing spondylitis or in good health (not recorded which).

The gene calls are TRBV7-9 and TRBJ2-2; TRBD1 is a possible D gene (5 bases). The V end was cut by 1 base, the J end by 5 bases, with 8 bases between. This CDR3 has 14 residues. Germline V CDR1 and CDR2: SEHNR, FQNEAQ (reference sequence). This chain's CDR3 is CASSLVAGTGELFF. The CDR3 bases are TGTGCCAGCAGCTTAGTCGCAGGGACCGGGGAGCTGTTTTTT.

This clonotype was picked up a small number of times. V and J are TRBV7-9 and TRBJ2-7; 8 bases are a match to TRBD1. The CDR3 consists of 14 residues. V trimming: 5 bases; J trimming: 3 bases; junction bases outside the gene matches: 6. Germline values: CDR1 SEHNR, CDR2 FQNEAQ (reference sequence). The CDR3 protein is CASSRTGSLYEQYF. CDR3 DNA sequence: TGTGCCAGCAGCCGGACAGGGAGCCTCTACGAGCAGTACTTC.

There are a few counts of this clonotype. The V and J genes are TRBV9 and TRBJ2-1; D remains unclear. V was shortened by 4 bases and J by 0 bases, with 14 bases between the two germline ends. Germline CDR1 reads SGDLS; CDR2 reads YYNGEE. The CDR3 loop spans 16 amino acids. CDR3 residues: CASSPRESSSYNEQFF. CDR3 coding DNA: TGTGCCAGCAGCCCTAGGGAATCGAGCTCCTACAATGAGCAGTTCTTC.

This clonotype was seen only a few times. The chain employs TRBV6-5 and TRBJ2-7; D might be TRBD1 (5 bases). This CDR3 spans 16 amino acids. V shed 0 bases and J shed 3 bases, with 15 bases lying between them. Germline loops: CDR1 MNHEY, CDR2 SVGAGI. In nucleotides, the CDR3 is TGTGCCAGCAGTTACTCGATAGTAGGCCAGGGCTACGAGCAGTACTTC. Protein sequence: CASSYSIVGQGYEQYF.

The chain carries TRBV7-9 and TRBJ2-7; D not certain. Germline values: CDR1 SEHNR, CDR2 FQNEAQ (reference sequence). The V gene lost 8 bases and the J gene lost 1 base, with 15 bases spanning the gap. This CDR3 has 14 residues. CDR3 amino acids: CASAAMADSYEQYF. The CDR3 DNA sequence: TGTGCCAGCGCAGCGATGGCAGATTCCTACGAGCAGTACTTC.

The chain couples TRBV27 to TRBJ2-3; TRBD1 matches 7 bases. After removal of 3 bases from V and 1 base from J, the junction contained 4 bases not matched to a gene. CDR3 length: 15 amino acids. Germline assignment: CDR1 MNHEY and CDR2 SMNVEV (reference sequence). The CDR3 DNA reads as TGTGCCAGCAGTTTTGGGCAGGGGGGCACAGATACGCAGTATTTT. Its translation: CASSFGQGGTDTQYF.

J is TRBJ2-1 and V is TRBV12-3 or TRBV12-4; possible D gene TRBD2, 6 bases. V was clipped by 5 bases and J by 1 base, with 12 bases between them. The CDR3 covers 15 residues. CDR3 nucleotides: TGTGCCAGCAGTGGGGACGGAGGGTCCTACAATGAGCAGTTCTTC. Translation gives CASSGDGGSYNEQFF.